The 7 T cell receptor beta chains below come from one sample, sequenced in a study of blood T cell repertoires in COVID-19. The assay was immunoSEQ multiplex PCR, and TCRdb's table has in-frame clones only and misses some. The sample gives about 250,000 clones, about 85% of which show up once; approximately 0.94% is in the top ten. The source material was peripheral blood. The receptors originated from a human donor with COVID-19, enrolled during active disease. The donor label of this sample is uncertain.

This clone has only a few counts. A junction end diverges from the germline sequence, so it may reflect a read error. Here the CDR3 DNA reads TGTGCCAGCAGTGAAGTCCCCGACAGGGGGTTCTCCTTC. It specifies CASSEVPDRGFSF. The gene calls are TRBV6-1 and TRBJ1-2; 9 positions match TRBD1. Germline V gene data show CDR1 as MNHNS and CDR2 as SASEGT. There are 13 residues in the CDR3.

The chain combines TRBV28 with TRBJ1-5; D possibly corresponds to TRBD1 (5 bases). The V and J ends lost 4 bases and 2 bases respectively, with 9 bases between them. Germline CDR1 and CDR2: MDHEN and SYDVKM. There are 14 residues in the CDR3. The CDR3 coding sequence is TGTGCCAGCAGTTCGCCAGGGCGCAATCAGCCCCAGCATTTT. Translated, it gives CASSSPGRNQPQHF.

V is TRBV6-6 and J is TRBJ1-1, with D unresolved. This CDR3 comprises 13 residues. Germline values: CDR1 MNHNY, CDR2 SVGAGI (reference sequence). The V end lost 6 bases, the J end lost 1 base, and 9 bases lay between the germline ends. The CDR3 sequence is CASSRTSNTEAFF. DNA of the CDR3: TGTGCCAGCAGCCGTACTTCGAACACTGAAGCTTTCTTT.

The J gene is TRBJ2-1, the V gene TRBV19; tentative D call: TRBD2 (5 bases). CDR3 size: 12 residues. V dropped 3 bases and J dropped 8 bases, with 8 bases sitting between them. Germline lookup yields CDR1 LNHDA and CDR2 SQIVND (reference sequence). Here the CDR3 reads CASSMPGDEQFF. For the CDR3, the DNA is TGTGCCAGTAGTATGCCCGGGGATGAGCAGTTCTTC.

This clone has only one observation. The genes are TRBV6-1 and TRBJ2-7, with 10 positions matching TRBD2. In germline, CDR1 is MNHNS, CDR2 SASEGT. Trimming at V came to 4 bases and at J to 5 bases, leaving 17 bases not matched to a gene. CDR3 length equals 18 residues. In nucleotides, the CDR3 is TGTGCCAGCAGTGCATCCGGGACTAGCGCTTGGAGGAGCAACGAGCAGTACTTC. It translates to CASSASGTSAWRSNEQYF.

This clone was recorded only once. CDR3 nucleotides: TGTGCCAGCAGTCCACCCGGGGAGTGGGTCTATGGCTACACCTTC. Protein product: CASSPPGEWVYGYTF. The V call is TRBV6-6, the J call TRBJ1-2; D not certain. Germline V gene lookup returns CDR1 MNHNY and CDR2 SVGAGI (reference sequence). This CDR3 spans 15 amino acids. Trimming removed 5 bases at V and 4 bases at J, with 17 bases between.

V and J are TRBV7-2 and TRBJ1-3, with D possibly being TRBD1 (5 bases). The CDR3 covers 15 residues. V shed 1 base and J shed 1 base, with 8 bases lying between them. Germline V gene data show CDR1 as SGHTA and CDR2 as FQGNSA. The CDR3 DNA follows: TGTGCCAGCAGCTTAGAGGCAGGGTCTGGAAACACCATATATTTT. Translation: CASSLEAGSGNTIYF.